These 22 T cell receptor beta chains originate from one sample sequenced in a study of T cell responses to AZD1222 COVID-19 vaccine listed by TCRdb under 2021. Receptors were amplified or captured by the immunoSEQ multiplex PCR assay. TCRdb limited this immuneACCESS table to in-frame rearrangements with V and J called. A share of clones is missing; checked studies link under half to unresolved V genes, and the rest is unexplained. The sample profile shows under 300,000 clones; roughly 93% of them were found once. The ten largest make up 0.55% of the sample. The sample's time point, from its label and the paper: baseline before first vaccination. The sequencing used peripheral blood, collected on day 0 of AZD1222 vaccination. These receptors all come from an adult in good health.

In this sample, this clone turned up a few times. The V gene is TRBV15, the J gene TRBJ1-1, with D possibly TRBD1 on 5 matching bases. The CDR3 is made up of 15 amino acids. Trimming took off 1 base at V and 1 base at J, with 10 bases between the two ends. Germline assignment: CDR1 LNHNV and CDR2 YYDKDF (reference sequence). This chain's CDR3 is CATSRVWGPNTEAFF. DNA for the CDR3: TGTGCCACCAGCAGAGTATGGGGACCGAACACTGAAGCTTTCTTT.

The chain uses TRBV4-1 and TRBJ1-2, with 7 bases matching TRBD1. With 5 bases clipped from V and 8 bases from J, the junction kept 14 bases outside the gene matches. The germline gives CDR1 MGHRA, CDR2 YSYEKL. The CDR3 is 15 residues long. In DNA form, the CDR3 reads TGCGCCAGCAGCAAGGGGACAGCCGACTCGGGAGGCTACACCTTC. Residues: CASSKGTADSGGYTF.

The chain combines TRBV11-2 with TRBJ1-3, with a possible D match to TRBD1 (5 bases). Germline loops: CDR1 SGHAT, CDR2 FQNNGV. This CDR3 has 15 residues. V dropped 2 bases and J dropped 3 bases, with 11 bases sitting between them. The CDR3 DNA reads TGTGCCAGCAGCTTACCCGGGAGGGGTGGAAACACCATATATTTT. It encodes CASSLPGRGGNTIYF.

V is TRBV5-1 and J is TRBJ1-1; D not certain. V shed 2 bases and J shed 4 bases, with 12 bases lying between them. The germline V gene encodes CDR1 SGHRS and CDR2 YFSETQ. This CDR3 region has 14 residues. Here the CDR3 reads CASSFGDDGTEAFF. The CDR3 DNA follows: TGCGCCAGCAGCTTCGGCGATGATGGCACTGAAGCTTTCTTT.

The chain employs TRBV24-1 and TRBJ2-5, with 10 bases that match TRBD1. The ends lost 9 bases at V and 5 bases at J; junction bases unmatched: 11. The germline V gene has CDR1 KGHDR and CDR2 SFDVKD. This CDR3 comprises 15 residues. The CDR3: CATGPTGTGVETQYF. The CDR3 DNA sequence: TGTGCCACCGGGCCGACCGGGACAGGGGTTGAGACCCAGTACTTC.

The rearrangement uses TRBV28 and TRBJ1-3; D is uncertain. Trimming stripped 5 bases from V and 2 bases from J, with 10 bases between. The CDR3 runs 14 residues. The germline V gene encodes CDR1 MDHEN and CDR2 SYDVKM. CDR3 region: CASSRGSAGNTIYF. The DNA for the CDR3 is TGTGCCAGCAGTCGTGGGTCGGCTGGAAACACCATATATTTT. Combining the CDR3 with reference TRBV28 and TRBJ1-3 gives the whole variable domain DVKVTQSSRYLVKRTGEKVFLECVQDMDHENMFWYRQDPGLGLRLIYFSYDVKMKEKGDIPEGYSVSREKKERFSLILESASTNQTSMYLCASSRGSAGNTIYFGEGSWLTVV.

The CDR3 DNA sequence: TGCGCCAGCAGTCAACAGGGCCGGAACACTGAAGCTTTCTTT. The encoded protein is CASSQQGRNTEAFF. The chain employs TRBV4-1 and TRBJ1-1, with a tentative D call TRBD1 (6 bases). The germline V and J ends were trimmed by 6 bases and 1 base, with 12 bases remaining between them. Looked up from germline, CDR1 is MGHRA and CDR2 is YSYEKL. CDR3 length: 14 residues.

The gene calls are TRBV7-8 and TRBJ1-5, with 9 nucleotides matching TRBD1. The germline V gene has CDR1 SGHVS and CDR2 FQNEAQ. The CDR3 runs to 17 residues. Germline trimming cut 2 bases from V and 9 bases from J; bases unmatched to any gene: 14. The CDR3 reads CASSLKGTGSPLRPQHF. The CDR3 DNA is TGTGCCAGCAGCTTAAAGGGGACAGGGTCACCCCTTAGGCCCCAGCATTTT.

This chain joins TRBV10-2 and TRBJ1-5, with a tentative D call TRBD1 (5 bases). With 6 bases removed from V and 3 bases from J, the gap between germline ends came to 12 bases. CDR3 length equals 14 residues. Per the germline V gene, CDR1 is WSHSY and CDR2 is SAAADI. Written as DNA, the CDR3 is TGCGCCAGCAGGGAGGACACCTTCAATCAGCCCCAGCATTTT. Translated, it gives CASREDTFNQPQHF.

This clone was counted between two and nine times. The chain combines TRBV3-1 (or the pseudogene TRBV3-2) with TRBJ2-7, with D uncertain. Trimming pared 1 base from V and 4 bases from J, leaving 14 bases between. This CDR3 comprises 15 residues. Per the germline V gene, CDR1 is LGHDT and CDR2 is YNNKEL (reference sequence). The CDR3: CASSQGGSDPYEQYF. The DNA of the CDR3 is TGTGCCAGCAGCCAAGGCGGATCTGACCCTTACGAGCAGTACTTC.

CDR3 in amino acids: CASSTGYYSNQPQHF. The DNA of the CDR3 is TGTGCCAGCAGTACAGGGTACTATAGCAATCAGCCCCAGCATTTT. This rearrangement joins TRBV7-8 to TRBJ1-5; D is perhaps TRBD1 (6 bases). Deletions cut 6 bases from V and 0 bases from J, with 12 bases between. Germline V gene data show CDR1 as SGHVS and CDR2 as FQNEAQ. The CDR3 covers 15 residues.

This clone has more than one count but fewer than ten. This chain connects TRBV2 to TRBJ2-7; tentatively, D is TRBD2 (5 bases). Germline CDR1 is SNHLY and CDR2 is FYNNEI. V dropped 1 base and J dropped 0 bases, with 16 bases sitting between them. This CDR3 region has 17 residues. The CDR3 spells CASSEGRTFIRSYEQYF. CDR3 DNA sequence: TGTGCCAGCAGTGAAGGAAGGACTTTCATTCGCTCCTACGAGCAGTACTTC.

The chain is built from TRBV19 and TRBJ2-2; the D is unclear. The CDR3 spans 15 residues. The V end was cut by 2 bases, the J end by 4 bases, with 11 bases between. Per the germline V gene, CDR1 is LNHDA and CDR2 is SQIVND (reference sequence). The CDR3 DNA follows: TGTGCCAGTAGTATAAGGGCCTCGGGCACCGGGGAGCTGTTTTTT. This sequence encodes CASSIRASGTGELFF.

The V and J genes are TRBV7-8 and TRBJ2-7, with a possible D match to TRBD2 (6 bases). From germline, CDR1 is SGHVS and CDR2 FQNEAQ. Deletions cut 1 base from V and 0 bases from J, with 10 bases between. This CDR3 is 15 amino acids long. CDR3 residues: CASSLERASSYEQYF. The CDR3, as DNA: TGTGCCAGCAGCTTAGAGCGGGCCAGCTCCTACGAGCAGTACTTC.

The rearrangement links TRBV4-2 to TRBJ2-1, with D possibly being TRBD2 (6 bases). This CDR3 has 18 amino acids. V lost 0 bases and J lost 0, with 15 bases in between. CDR1 and CDR2 from the germline V gene are LGHNA and YNFKEQ. The CDR3 DNA sequence: TGTGCCAGCAGCCAAGATCTTGAGGCGGGACTCTCCTACAATGAGCAGTTCTTC. It codes for CASSQDLEAGLSYNEQFF.

This clone has only a few counts. The chain combines TRBV9 with TRBJ1-3; D call uncertain. V was clipped by 4 bases and J by 0 bases, with 11 bases between them. The CDR3 loop spans 15 amino acids. Germline V CDR1 and CDR2: SGDLS, YYNGEE. The CDR3 bases are TGTGCCAGCAGCCCTCGGATGTCCTCTGGAAACACCATATATTTT. This gives the protein CASSPRMSSGNTIYF. Full variable domain (remainder filled in from reference TRBV9 and TRBJ1-3): DSGVTQTPKHLITATGQRVTLRCSPRSGDLSVYWYQQSLDQGLQFLIQYYNGEERAKGNILERFSAQQFPDLHSELNLSSLELGDSALYFCASSPRMSSGNTIYFGEGSWLTVV.

J is TRBJ2-5 and V is TRBV28; 8 bases match TRBD2. Trimming cost V 6 bases and J 5 bases; bases outside gene matches: 5. The CDR3 sequence is 13 residues long. The germline V gene encodes CDR1 MDHEN and CDR2 SYDVKM. CDR3 region: CASRREGRETQYF. The CDR3 DNA follows: TGTGCCAGCAGACGGGAGGGCCGGGAGACCCAGTACTTC. Full variable domain (missing parts from reference TRBV28 and TRBJ2-5): DVKVTQSSRYLVKRTGEKVFLECVQDMDHENMFWYRQDPGLGLRLIYFSYDVKMKEKGDIPEGYSVSREKKERFSLILESASTNQTSMYLCASRREGRETQYFGPGTRLLVL.

The chain joins TRBV28 to TRBJ1-2, with D possibly matching TRBD1 (5 bases). V lost 3 bases to trimming and J lost 7 bases, with 12 bases between them. The length of the CDR3 is 13 residues. CDR1 MDHEN and CDR2 SYDVKM come from the germline V gene. CDR3: CASSLQGWIGYTF. Here the CDR3 DNA reads TGTGCCAGCAGTTTGCAGGGATGGATTGGCTACACCTTC.

The chain joins TRBV2 to TRBJ1-4; D is ambiguous. Deletions cut 8 bases from V and 8 bases from J, with 18 bases between. Germline V lookup: CDR1 SNHLY, CDR2 FYNNEI. The CDR3 is made up of 14 amino acids. The CDR3 DNA follows: TGTGCCAGCTGCGCGGAAGGCGGTTACGAAAAACTGTTTTTT. As protein: CASCAEGGYEKLFF.

This sequence joins TRBV28 and TRBJ1-6, with 9 bases lining up with TRBD1. The CDR3 is made up of 16 amino acids. The junction had 7 bases not matched to a gene; V was cut back by 3 bases and J by 7 bases. Germline CDR1 reads MDHEN; CDR2 reads SYDVKM. In DNA form, the CDR3 reads TGTGCCAGCAGTTTGGCCGGGACAGGGTTCAATTCACCCCTCCACTTT. Encoded protein: CASSLAGTGFNSPLHF. The complete variable domain, with remaining parts taken from reference TRBV28 and TRBJ1-6, reads DVKVTQSSRYLVKRTGEKVFLECVQDMDHENMFWYRQDPGLGLRLIYFSYDVKMKEKGDIPEGYSVSREKKERFSLILESASTNQTSMYLCASSLAGTGFNSPLHFGNGTRLTVT.

Of note for this clone: Other nucleotide sequences from this sample produce the same CDR3. The chain joins TRBV7-9 to TRBJ1-1; no clear D. CDR1 SEHNR and CDR2 FQNEAQ come from the germline V gene (reference sequence). The CDR3 is 12 residues long. V lost 3 bases and J 1 base, leaving 3 bases between the germline ends. Written as DNA, the CDR3 is TGTGCCAGCAGCTTTGGGAACACTGAAGCTTTCTTT. The encoded protein is CASSFGNTEAFF.

The J gene is TRBJ2-3, the V gene TRBV9; D ambiguous. Germline V CDR1 and CDR2: SGDLS, YYNGEE. There are 13 residues in the CDR3. V was trimmed by 7 bases and J by 0 bases, leaving 9 bases between them. CDR3 DNA sequence: TGTGCCAGCGGCGGAATAAGCACAGATACGCAGTATTTT. As protein: CASGGISTDTQYF.